The 9 T cell receptor beta chains listed next were all sequenced from one sample in a study of cytomegalovirus exposure and HLA in healthy donors. Researchers ran the PCR with 60 Vbeta and 13 Jbeta primers. The data were produced by immunoSEQ multiplex PCR, yet TCRdb's version contains in-frame clones alone and is incomplete. Among around 150,000 clones listed, roughly 79% were seen once. Sample: PBMCs. These receptors all come from a woman aged 40 to 50 in good health and CMV-seronegative.

V and J are TRBV5-6 and TRBJ2-5; the match to TRBD1 covers 7 bases. From germline, CDR1 is SGHDT and CDR2 YYEEEE. After removal of 4 bases from V and 2 bases from J, the junction contained 14 bases not matched to a gene. The CDR3 contains 17 residues. CDR3 amino acids: CASSPRDSYQVQETQYF. CDR3 sequence (DNA): TGTGCCAGCAGCCCCCGGGACAGCTACCAAGTTCAAGAGACCCAGTACTTC.

This clone was detected only a few times. The chain has TRBV27 and TRBJ2-7, with D perhaps TRBD2 (6 bases). The CDR3 runs to 14 residues. Between the trimmed V and J ends, which lost 2 bases and 2 bases, there was a span of 10 bases. The V gene's germline CDR1 is MNHEY and CDR2 SMNVEV (reference sequence). Here the CDR3 DNA reads TGTGCCAGCAGTTTAGGGAGCGGGCCCTACGAGCAGTACTTC. This encodes CASSLGSGPYEQYF.

V usage is TRBV25-1 and J usage is TRBJ2-7, with a weak D call TRBD2 (5 bases). Looked up from germline, CDR1 is MGHDK and CDR2 is SYGVNS. V shed 7 bases and J shed 5 bases, with 9 bases lying between them. The CDR3 loop spans 11 amino acids. The CDR3 coding sequence is TGTGCCAGCATCCGGGGTGACGAGCAGTACTTC. Translated, it gives CASIRGDEQYF.

The chain uses TRBV19 and TRBJ2-7; D possibly corresponds to TRBD2 (6 bases). In germline, CDR1 is LNHDA, CDR2 SQIVND (reference sequence). The CDR3 length is 14 residues. V was cut by 6 bases and J by 4 bases, with 16 bases left in between. DNA of the CDR3: TGTGCCAGTAGCACAACCCGGGACTTTTACGAGCAGTACTTC. Amino acid sequence: CASSTTRDFYEQYF.

This clone was detected only once. The J gene is TRBJ2-1, the V gene TRBV2, with TRBD2 identical over 7 bases. The germline V gene has CDR1 SNHLY and CDR2 FYNNEI. The CDR3 spans 14 residues. V trimming: 3 bases; J trimming: 10 bases; junction bases outside the gene matches: 9. The chain's CDR3 is CASSDILAGDEQFF. The CDR3 bases are TGTGCCAGCAGTGACATCCTGGCGGGAGACGAGCAGTTCTTC. Variable domain in full (rest from reference TRBV2 and TRBJ2-1): EPEVTQTPSHQVTQMGQEVILRCVPISNHLYFYWYRQILGQKVEFLVSFYNNEISEKSEIFDDQFSVERPDGSNFTLKIRSTKLEDSAMYFCASSDILAGDEQFFGPGTRLTVL.

Details on this clone: Germline and junction disagree at one end, which may indicate a read error. The J gene is TRBJ2-5, the V gene TRBV5-1, with a weak D call TRBD2 (6 bases). CDR1 SGHRS and CDR2 YFSETQ come from the germline V gene. The CDR3 loop spans 15 amino acids. Written as DNA, the CDR3 is TGCGCCAGCAGCGCGTCGACTAGAAACCAGGAGACCCAGTACTTC. As protein: CASSASTRNQETQYF.

The chain links TRBV6-5 to TRBJ2-2; 7 positions match TRBD1. The trim removed 6 bases at V and 0 bases at J, leaving 4 bases unmatched. The length of the CDR3 is 15 residues. The V gene's germline CDR1 is MNHEY and CDR2 SVGAGI. CDR3 sequence reads: CASRPQGANTGELFF. The CDR3 DNA sequence: TGTGCCAGCAGGCCTCAGGGGGCGAACACCGGGGAGCTGTTTTTT.

This chain uses TRBV30 with TRBJ2-2, with D possibly matching TRBD1 (6 bases). CDR1 GTSNPN and CDR2 SVGIG come from the germline V gene (reference sequence). This CDR3 region has 15 residues. Trimming removed 3 bases at V and 4 bases at J, with 15 bases between. CDR3 sequence reads: CAWSLRPRGTGELFF. The CDR3 nucleotides are TGTGCCTGGAGCCTCCGTCCCAGGGGCACCGGGGAGCTGTTTTTT. The full variable domain, with the rest looked up from reference TRBV30 and TRBJ2-2, is SQTIHQWPATLVQPVGSPLSLECTVEGTSNPNLYWYRQAAGRGLQLLFYSVGIGQISSEVPQNLSASRPQDRQFILSSKKLLLSDSGFYLCAWSLRPRGTGELFFGEGSRLTVL.

The V call is TRBV2, the J call TRBJ2-1; D remains unclear. Trimming cost V 5 bases and J 5 bases, with 13 bases left between them. CDR1 is SNHLY and CDR2 is FYNNEI in the germline V gene. This CDR3 comprises 14 residues. The CDR3 is CASSLGRINNEQFF. DNA for the CDR3: TGTGCCAGCAGTCTAGGCCGCATTAACAATGAGCAGTTCTTC.